This is a list of T cell receptor beta chains from one sample in a study of shared clonotypes between healthy human individuals. Profiled with immunoSEQ multiplex PCR; TCRdb holds only in-frame clones, not every one. The sample lists hundreds of thousands of clones, nearly 97% occurring once. Input material: naive CD8+ T cells sorted from blood. Receptors were obtained from a woman under 40 in good health. CDR3s include the opening cysteine and the closing phenylalanine or tryptophan. The D gene is left open where the match is weak. Size values are once, few and many counts, or a class for expanded clones, and some rows have none.

j_call v_call d_call clone_size cdr3_nt cdr3_aa
TRBJ2-1 TRBV28 TRBD2 once TGTGCCAGCACCCCAAGAGGTAGCGGGAGCGCCTACAATGAGCAGTTCTTC CASTPRGSGSAYNEQFF
TRBJ1-5 TRBV27 NA NA TGTGCCAGCAGCCTAATCCCCCCCCCAGGGAATCAGCCCCAGCATTTT CASSLIPPPGNQPQHF
TRBJ2-3 TRBV5-1 NA NA TGCGCCAGCAGCCCGGAAAGTATTCGCGCAGATACGCAGTATTTT CASSPESIRADTQYF
TRBJ1-2 TRBV5-6 NA NA TGTGCCAGCAGCCGCGGGGGGTTTACTAACTATGGCTACACCTTC CASSRGGFTNYGYTF
TRBJ2-7 TRBV10-3 NA NA TGTGCCATCAGTGAAGCGGGTAACTCCTACGAGCAGTACTTC CAISEAGNSYEQYF
TRBJ2-1 TRBV9 NA NA TGTGCCAGCAGCGTAGCGAGGCTAGCATTTTCCAATGAGCAGTTCTTC CASSVARLAFSNEQFF
TRBJ1-1 TRBV2 TRBD1 NA TGTGCCACCAAGGGACAGTCCGCTGAAGCTTTCTTT CATKGQSAEAFF
TRBJ2-7 TRBV29-1 TRBD1 NA TGCAGCGCCGGGACAGGGATCCACGAGCAGTACTTC CSAGTGIHEQYF
TRBJ2-7 TRBV27 NA NA TGTGCCAGCAGTTTTGCAGGGTCCTACGAGCAGTACTTC CASSFAGSYEQYF
TRBJ2-7 TRBV7-9 TRBD2 NA TGTGCCAGCAGCTCACAGCGGGAGCAGCCCCACGAGCAGTACTTC CASSSQREQPHEQYF
TRBJ2-2 TRBV4-1 TRBD2 NA TGCGCCAGCATTTGGACTAGTGCCACCGGGGAGCTGTTTTTT CASIWTSATGELFF
TRBJ2-7 TRBV5-1 NA NA TGCGCCAGCAGCTTGGACGGAACCTACGAGCAGTACTTC CASSLDGTYEQYF
TRBJ2-7 TRBV19 NA NA TGTGCCAGTAGTATAGGGGACTCCTACGAGCAGTACTTC CASSIGDSYEQYF
TRBJ1-4 TRBV19 NA NA TGTGCCAGTAGTATTTATAAGACGGCCGATGAAAAACTGTTTTTT CASSIYKTADEKLFF
TRBJ2-1 TRBV19 TRBD1 NA TGTGCCAGTAGTTCCAAGGACAGGGGGCTCTACAATGAGCAGTTCTTC CASSSKDRGLYNEQFF
TRBJ2-7 TRBV11-2 NA once TGTGCCAGCAGCTTAGTATGGCCGGGGAACTACGAGCAGTACTTC CASSLVWPGNYEQYF
TRBJ1-2 TRBV6-1 NA NA TGTGCCAGCAGTGCCCGTGGGGGCTTGATGGATGGCTACACCTTC CASSARGGLMDGYTF
TRBJ2-1 TRBV27 TRBD2 NA TGTGCCAGCAGTTTGGGTCTAGCGGGAGGAGTGAAACTACTTAATGAGCAGTTCTTC CASSLGLAGGVKLLNEQFF
TRBJ2-7 TRBV7-3 TRBD1 NA TGTGCCAGCAGCTTAACTAAGGGACAGGGGGCAAGTGAGCAGTACTTC CASSLTKGQGASEQYF
TRBJ2-2 TRBV6-6 NA once TGTGCCAGCAACCCGACGGCGAGCGGGGAGCTGTTTTTT CASNPTASGELFF
TRBJ2-7 TRBV29-1 TRBD1 NA TGCAGCGTACCCGGGACAGGGTACTACGAGCAGTACTTC CSVPGTGYYEQYF
TRBJ2-1 TRBV19 NA NA TGTGCCAGTAGTAGCTCTCCAGAGCCGCCGGGCAATGAGCAGTTCTTC CASSSSPEPPGNEQFF
TRBJ1-2 TRBV29-1 NA once TGCAGCGTTTCGGAAGGGATTAGGGGCTACACCTTC CSVSEGIRGYTF
TRBJ2-2 TRBV27 NA once TGTGCCAGCAGTTTCGGGTCCAGCACCGGGGAGCTGTTTTTT CASSFGSSTGELFF
TRBJ1-1 TRBV6-5 TRBD1 NA TGTGCCAGCAGCCTAGGACAGGGAGTAGCTTTCTTT CASSLGQGVAFF
TRBJ2-2 TRBV27 TRBD1 NA TGTGCCAGCAGTTTTGGGACAGGGTTCTCCGGGGAGCTGTTTTTT CASSFGTGFSGELFF
TRBJ1-4 TRBV6-6 NA NA TGTGCCAGCAGCTGGACCAGCCTTGACGAAAAACTGTTTTTT CASSWTSLDEKLFF